This is a list of T cell receptor beta chains from one sample in a study of OX40 agonist ivuxolimab in advanced cancers. Profiled with immunoSEQ multiplex PCR; TCRdb holds only in-frame clones, not every one. In the table there are 75,000 to 80,000 clones, 87% of which are singletons. This specimen consisted of CD4+ or CD8+ T cells sorted from blood, obtained in a trial of the OX40 agonist ivuxolimab. The receptors were sampled from an adult with an advanced solid tumor such as melanoma, head and neck, liver or kidney cancer. Each CDR3 is given with its conserved first and last residue. A D gene is named only where the DNA matches it firmly. Clone size is shown for a subset of rows, as once, few, many or a class of expanded clone.

j_call d_call v_call clone_size cdr3_nt cdr3_aa
TRBJ1-3 . TRBV19 . TGTGCCAGTAGCGAAGTCCGGGGGAACACCATATATTTT CASSEVRGNTIYF
TRBJ1-5 . TRBV6-6 . TGTGCCAGCAGTTACCCGGGGGCTAGCAATCAGCCCCAGCATTTT CASSYPGASNQPQHF
TRBJ2-1 . TRBV11-2 . TGTGCCAGCAGCTTTACTCTTGGGAGCTCCTACAATGAGCAGTTCTTC CASSFTLGSSYNEQFF
TRBJ1-1 . TRBV10-2 . TGCGCCAGCAGTGAGTCGACTGTCAACACTGAAGCTTTCTTT CASSESTVNTEAFF
TRBJ2-7 . TRBV4-1 . TGCGCCAGCAGCCCATCCCGGTCCACCTACGAGCAGTACTTC CASSPSRSTYEQYF
TRBJ2-5 . TRBV7-2 . TGTGCCAGCAGCTTAGGGGGGACCCAGTACTTC CASSLGGTQYF
TRBJ1-2 . TRBV6-5 few TGTGCCAGCAGACCCCAAACAGGTTCGCGCTACACCTTC CASRPQTGSRYTF
TRBJ1-5 TRBD1 TRBV7-3 . TGTGCCAGCAGCTTACAGGGGGATCAGCCCCAGCATTTT CASSLQGDQPQHF
TRBJ2-1 . TRBV5-1 . TGCGCCAGCAGCTTGTCCCCGGGGGCGGGGAACAATGAGCAGTTCTTC CASSLSPGAGNNEQFF
TRBJ2-2 TRBD2 TRBV9 . TGTGCCAGCAGCTTCCTTTCTAGCGGGGGGGCCACCGGGGAGCTGTTTTTT CASSFLSSGGATGELFF
TRBJ1-3 . TRBV9 . TGTGCCAGCAGCGTAGGAGGAAACAGCCACTCTGGAAACACCATATATTTT CASSVGGNSHSGNTIYF
TRBJ2-7 TRBD2 TRBV7-2 . TGTGCCAGCAGCTTAGTGGGGGGGATAAGTTCCTACGAGCAGTACTTC CASSLVGGISSYEQYF
TRBJ2-1 . TRBV28 once TGTGCCAGCGGTCTACGGGGTGAGCAGTTCTTC CASGLRGEQFF
TRBJ2-1 . TRBV7-2 . TGTGCCAGCAGCTTCGGATTAGCGTCCAATGAGCAGTTCTTC CASSFGLASNEQFF
TRBJ1-2 . TRBV19 . TGTGCCAGTAGTATAGTCCAGGGGAGTGGCTACACCTTC CASSIVQGSGYTF
TRBJ2-5 TRBD2 TRBV4-1 . TGCGCCAGCAGCCAAGTTGGTGTGCTAGCGGGTCTCCAAGAGACCCAGTACTTC CASSQVGVLAGLQETQYF
TRBJ1-5 TRBD1 TRBV6-5 . TGTGCCACTTCGACAGGGGGTAGCAATCAGCCCCAGCATTTT CATSTGGSNQPQHF
TRBJ1-2 . TRBV10-2 . TGCGCCAGCAGTGATGGGGACAACTATGGCTACACCTTC CASSDGDNYGYTF
TRBJ2-2 TRBD2 TRBV9 . TGTGCCAGCAGCGTGGGGGGACTAGCGGAAACCGGGGAGCTGTTTTTT CASSVGGLAETGELFF
TRBJ2-4 . TRBV27 . TGTGCCAGCAGTGAGGAAAAAAACATTCAGTACTTC CASSEEKNIQYF
TRBJ1-1 . TRBV7-2 few TGTGCCAGCAGGGGACGGTTGAACACTGAAGCTTTCTTT CASRGRLNTEAFF
TRBJ2-7 . TRBV5-4 . TGTGCCAGCAGCTTCGAGCTAGACTACGAGCAGTACTTC CASSFELDYEQYF
TRBJ1-2 TRBD1 TRBV11-3 once TGTGCCAGCAGCTACGGGACAGGGAAAGACAACTATGGCTACACCTTC CASSYGTGKDNYGYTF
TRBJ1-1 . TRBV10-2 . TGCGCCAGCAGTCGACAGGCCCGAGTACGAGCTTTCTTT CASSRQARVRAFF
TRBJ2-3 . TRBV7-2 . TGTGCCAGCAGCCCTCAGCAGGGAGCAGATACGCAGTATTTT CASSPQQGADTQYF
TRBJ2-7 . TRBV6-5 . TGTGCCAGCAGTTACTCGCGGACTGCTTCCTACGAGCAGTACTTC CASSYSRTASYEQYF
TRBJ1-2 TRBD1 TRBV19 few TGTGCCAGTAGTGTAACAGGGGGCTATGGCTACACCTTC CASSVTGGYGYTF
TRBJ1-2 . TRBV27 . TGTGCCAGCAGTTTAAGGGGCACTTACTATGGCTACACCTTC CASSLRGTYYGYTF
TRBJ2-3 . TRBV30 . TGTGCCTGGAGTTTACCCTTCCCAGATACGCAGTATTTT CAWSLPFPDTQYF
TRBJ2-1 TRBD1 TRBV5-1 . TGCGCCAGCAGCTTGGAAGGGGGACAGGGGTCGCCGACTTCGATCTTC CASSLEGGQGSPTSIF
TRBJ2-3 . TRBV18 . TGTGCCAGCTCACCTCAGAGGGGGGACACAGATACGCAGTATTTT CASSPQRGDTDTQYF
TRBJ2-1 . TRBV6-1 . TGTGCCAGCAGTGAACTGGGGCAGGGAGGCCCATTCCAGTTCTTC CASSELGQGGPFQFF